These 14 T cell receptor beta chains share one sample of origin, sequenced in a study of blood T cell repertoires in COVID-19. Data came from immunoSEQ multiplex PCR; TCRdb stores just in-frame clones and leaves some out. The sample holds 350,000 to 450,000 clones, over 85% seen once. The specimen was PBMCs or T cells enriched from blood (not recorded which). Receptor source: a woman aged 30 to 39 who had recovered from COVID-19.

The rearrangement uses TRBV3-1 (or the pseudogene TRBV3-2) and TRBJ1-2; 9 bases fit TRBD1. V was pared by 4 bases and J by 7 bases, with 4 bases of the junction left unmatched. The CDR3 is 13 residues long. CDR1 is LGHDT and CDR2 is YNNKEL in the germline V gene (reference sequence). CDR3 loop: CASSRGTGSGYTF. Here the CDR3 DNA reads TGTGCCAGCAGCCGCGGGACAGGGAGTGGCTACACCTTC.

The V call is TRBV19, the J call TRBJ2-7; D is possibly TRBD1 (6 bases). CDR1 and CDR2 (germline): LNHDA, SQIVND (reference sequence). This CDR3 spans 14 amino acids. The V end was cut by 2 bases, the J end by 2 bases, with 10 bases between. CDR3 nucleotides: TGTGCCAGTAGTATAACCAGGGGTCCCTACGAGCAGTACTTC. Translating it yields CASSITRGPYEQYF. The complete variable domain, with remaining parts taken from reference TRBV19 and TRBJ2-7, reads DGGITQSPKYLFRKEGQNVTLSCEQNLNHDAMYWYRQDPGQGLRLIYYSQIVNDFQKGDIAEGYSVSREKKESFPLTVTSAQKNPTAFYLCASSITRGPYEQYFGPGTRLTVT.

This chain connects TRBV21-1 to TRBJ2-7; the table's D call of TRBD1 was not tested on the DNA. TRBV21-1 is listed as a pseudogene. The CDR3 totals 16 residues. CDR3: CASSTFRDRFPYEQYF. The DNA for the CDR3 is TGTGCCAGCAGCACCTTTAGGGACAGGTTTCCGTACGAGCAGTACTTC.

This sequence joins TRBV6-6 and TRBJ1-6; 7 bases are a match to TRBD1. The CDR3 consists of 16 residues. The germline V gene has CDR1 MNHNY and CDR2 SVGAGI (reference sequence). The ends lost 6 bases at V and 13 bases at J; junction bases unmatched: 18. CDR3 DNA sequence: TGTGCCAGCAGAAACCCTACGGAACTACAGGGGTTTCCCCTCCACTTT. Translated, it gives CASRNPTELQGFPLHF.

About this clone: The sample contains more than one DNA sequence encoding this CDR3. The rearrangement uses TRBV19 and TRBJ1-1; perhaps TRBD1 as D (6 bases). Germline CDR1 LNHDA, CDR2 SQIVND (reference sequence). Between the trimmed V and J ends, which lost 0 bases and 4 bases, there was a span of 6 bases. The CDR3 is 13 residues long. The CDR3 DNA follows: TGTGCCAGTAGTATAGACAGGGGCACTGAAGCTTTCTTT. It translates to CASSIDRGTEAFF.

The chain joins TRBV7-2 to TRBJ2-2, with a possible D match to TRBD1 (5 bases). V was trimmed by 1 base and J by 5 bases, leaving 14 bases between them. Germline assignment: CDR1 SGHTA and CDR2 FQGNSA. The CDR3 is 16 residues long. Here the CDR3 reads CASSLGLGRPTGELFF. The CDR3, as DNA: TGTGCCAGCAGCTTAGGTCTGGGGCGGCCAACCGGGGAGCTGTTTTTT.

The V call is TRBV6-5, the J call TRBJ1-1; D gene unclear. The CDR3 runs to 14 residues. Germline V lookup: CDR1 MNHEY, CDR2 SVGAGI. The germline V and J ends were trimmed by 6 bases and 1 base, with 12 bases remaining between them. DNA for the CDR3: TGTGCCAGCAGGAGCTCTTTTGCGAACACTGAAGCTTTCTTT. It encodes CASRSSFANTEAFF.

V and J are TRBV6-9 and TRBJ2-7; 7 bases line up with TRBD1. From germline, CDR1 is MNHGY and CDR2 SVAAGI. The CDR3 is 15 amino acids. V was clipped by 3 bases and J by 5 bases; unmatched bases: 10. The CDR3 sequence: CASSYPKDRSDEQYF. The CDR3 nucleotides are TGTGCCAGCAGTTACCCGAAGGACAGGTCCGACGAGCAGTACTTC.

This chain links TRBV19 with TRBJ1-1; 9 positions agree with TRBD1. Germline V gives CDR1 LNHDA, CDR2 SQIVND (reference sequence). CDR3 length equals 15 residues. Unmatched junction bases numbered 7, after V lost 4 bases and J lost 4 bases. The CDR3 is CASSTLRQGGTEAFF. CDR3 sequence (DNA): TGTGCCAGTAGTACTCTTCGACAGGGGGGCACTGAAGCTTTCTTT.

V gene TRBV3-1 (or the pseudogene TRBV3-2) combines with J gene TRBJ1-1; 12 bases are a match to TRBD1. Germline CDR1 reads LGHDT; CDR2 reads YNNKEL (reference sequence). V gave up 1 base and J gave up 1 base; unmatched junction bases: 7. This CDR3 has 18 residues. DNA of the CDR3: TGTGCCAGCAGCCAAGGGATGGGACAGGGGGCTGGGAACACTGAAGCTTTCTTT. It yields the protein CASSQGMGQGAGNTEAFF.

The rearrangement joins TRBV19 to TRBJ1-4; 8 nucleotides agree with TRBD1. The CDR3 covers 16 residues. Germline trimming cut 5 bases from V and 7 bases from J; bases unmatched to any gene: 12. CDR1 is LNHDA and CDR2 is SQIVND in the germline V gene (reference sequence). This CDR3 reads CASSLRQGRGVEKLFF. For the CDR3, the DNA is TGTGCCAGTAGTCTGAGACAGGGGAGAGGAGTTGAAAAACTGTTTTTT.

CDR3 DNA sequence: TGTGCCAGCAGTCGATTTCGGACTAGCGGGAGGGCCCTCCTCCAGTTCTTC. Encoded protein: CASSRFRTSGRALLQFF. The chain is built from TRBV6-6 and TRBJ2-1, with TRBD2 identical over 15 bases. The V segment lost 5 bases and the J segment 13 bases; nucleotides outside the gene matches: 15. The germline V gene encodes CDR1 MNHNY and CDR2 SVGAGI (reference sequence). CDR3 length: 17 residues.

This chain uses TRBV29-1 with TRBJ2-1, with 11 bases aligning to TRBD2. The J segment lost 3 bases and the V segment lost 7 bases, leaving 8 bases of the junction unmatched. Germline V gene lookup returns CDR1 SQVTM and CDR2 ANQGSEA. The CDR3 extends over 15 amino acids. The CDR3 is CSAMAGTSGYNEQFF. CDR3 in DNA: TGCAGCGCCATGGCCGGGACTAGCGGCTACAATGAGCAGTTCTTC.

As for this clone: Other nucleotide sequences in the sample specify the same CDR3. The rearrangement links TRBV27 to TRBJ2-7, with 9 bases fitting TRBD1. The CDR3 is 13 residues long. J was trimmed by 3 bases and V by 5 bases; bases with no gene match: 2. In germline, CDR1 is MNHEY, CDR2 SMNVEV (reference sequence). In DNA, the CDR3 is TGTGCCAGCAGTCCGGGACAGGGCTACGAGCAGTACTTC. Translating it yields CASSPGQGYEQYF.